The 27 T cell receptor beta chains below come from one sample, sequenced in a study of blood T cell repertoires in COVID-19. Repertoires were generated with immunoSEQ multiplex PCR, while TCRdb's copy carries only in-frame clones and drops some. Of around 140,000 clones listed, about three quarters are singletons. Material for sequencing was peripheral blood. Receptor source: a woman aged 55 to 70 with acute or convalescent COVID-19.

The chain carries TRBV30 and TRBJ1-5; D not resolved. The germline CDR1 and CDR2 sequences are GTSNPN and SVGIG (reference sequence). Trimming left V 0 bases short and J 0 bases short, with 3 bases between. The CDR3 sequence is 13 residues long. CDR3 amino acids: CAWSVLSNQPQHF. The DNA for the CDR3 is TGTGCCTGGAGTGTACTTAGCAATCAGCCCCAGCATTTT.

J is TRBJ2-5 and V is TRBV25-1; unclear D gene. Trimming took 6 bases from V and 4 from J, leaving 9 bases between them. The CDR3 consists of 12 residues. The germline gives CDR1 MGHDK, CDR2 SYGVNS. In nucleotides, the CDR3 is TGTGCCAGCAGCCCTAGAGGAGAGACCCAGTACTTC. Its translation: CASSPRGETQYF.

J is TRBJ2-1 and V is TRBV3-1 (or the pseudogene TRBV3-2); 12 nucleotides agree with TRBD2. The CDR3 contains 15 residues. With V trimmed by 4 bases and J by 4 bases, 2 bases remained unmatched. Germline values: CDR1 LGHDT, CDR2 YNNKEL (reference sequence). The CDR3 DNA follows: TGTGCCAGCAGCCCTGGACTAGCGGGGTACAATGAGCAGTTCTTC. It translates to CASSPGLAGYNEQFF.

Within the sample, this clone is large (0.1 to 1%). V usage is TRBV7-9 and J usage is TRBJ2-2; perhaps TRBD2 as D (5 bases). CDR3 length: 16 residues. CDR1 and CDR2 from the germline V gene are SEHNR and FQNEAQ (reference sequence). The V end was cut by 3 bases, the J end by 5 bases, with 16 bases between. CDR3 sequence (DNA): TGTGCCAGCAGCTTCTTAGAGGGATGGAGGACCGGGGAGCTGTTTTTT. Protein product: CASSFLEGWRTGELFF.

The chain has TRBV10-3 and TRBJ1-5; D remains unclear. The CDR3 runs 13 residues. V was clipped by 6 bases and J by 3 bases, with 9 bases between them. Germline V CDR1 and CDR2: ENHRY, SYGVKD. CDR3 residues: CAISREDNQPQHF. In nucleotides, the CDR3 is TGTGCCATCAGCCGAGAAGACAATCAGCCCCAGCATTTT.

The chain uses TRBV4-2 and TRBJ1-1, with TRBD1 as a possible D gene (6 bases). CDR1 LGHNA and CDR2 YNFKEQ come from the germline V gene. The V end lost 1 base, the J end lost 8 bases, and 20 bases lay between the germline ends. The CDR3 contains 16 residues. The CDR3 loop reads CASSQGTVREFPEAFF. The CDR3 nucleotides read TGTGCCAGCAGCCAAGGGACAGTTAGAGAGTTCCCAGAAGCTTTCTTT.

This clone was recorded a few times. The chain uses TRBV19 and TRBJ2-1; tentatively, D is TRBD2 (5 bases). Trimming took off 5 bases at V and 0 bases at J, with 11 bases between the two ends. The CDR3 spans 15 residues. Germline CDR1 LNHDA, CDR2 SQIVND (reference sequence). The CDR3 region is CASSLLSASYNEQFF. The CDR3 DNA follows: TGTGCCAGTAGTCTTCTTAGCGCCTCCTACAATGAGCAGTTCTTC.

This clone has only a few counts. V gene TRBV2 combines with J gene TRBJ2-5, with D possibly matching TRBD1 (5 bases). Germline V gives CDR1 SNHLY, CDR2 FYNNEI. The ends were cut back, 4 bases at V and 1 base at J, with 13 bases in the middle. The CDR3 is 15 residues long. Here the CDR3 DNA reads TGTGCCAGCAGTGTGCACCCAGGGCTCCAAGAGACCCAGTACTTC. As protein: CASSVHPGLQETQYF. Filled out from reference TRBV2 and TRBJ2-5, the complete variable domain reads EPEVTQTPSHQVTQMGQEVILRCVPISNHLYFYWYRQILGQKVEFLVSFYNNEISEKSEIFDDQFSVERPDGSNFTLKIRSTKLEDSAMYFCASSVHPGLQETQYFGPGTRLLVL.

The chain has TRBV27 and TRBJ1-1, with D possibly TRBD1 on 6 matching bases. CDR3 length equals 14 residues. V was clipped by 5 bases and J by 1 base, with 11 bases between them. Germline V gene lookup returns CDR1 MNHEY and CDR2 SMNVEV (reference sequence). CDR3 sequence (DNA): TGTGCCAGCAGTCCCGGGACACAGAACACTGAAGCTTTCTTT. Translated: CASSPGTQNTEAFF.

This chain uses TRBV2 with TRBJ2-1, with D hard to call. Germline V CDR1 and CDR2: SNHLY, FYNNEI. This CDR3 has 11 residues. CDR3 residues: CVLRQSHEQFF. The CDR3 nucleotides are TGTGTCTTGAGGCAGTCGCATGAGCAGTTCTTC.

The rearrangement joins TRBV28 to TRBJ1-3; D gene ambiguous. CDR1 and CDR2 (germline): MDHEN, SYDVKM. There are 14 residues in the CDR3. V was shortened by 4 bases and J by 2 bases, with 9 bases between the two germline ends. CDR3 loop: CASSSPTPGNTIYF. The CDR3, as DNA: TGTGCCAGCAGTTCCCCTACCCCTGGAAACACCATATATTTT. The whole variable domain, filled in from reference TRBV28 and TRBJ1-3, reads DVKVTQSSRYLVKRTGEKVFLECVQDMDHENMFWYRQDPGLGLRLIYFSYDVKMKEKGDIPEGYSVSREKKERFSLILESASTNQTSMYLCASSSPTPGNTIYFGEGSWLTVV.

This clone was seen just once. The V call is TRBV21-1, the J call TRBJ1-1; the table's D call, TRBD1, was not checked against the DNA. TRBV21-1 is labeled a pseudogene. CDR3 length: 16 residues. The CDR3 sequence: CASSNPGQDLSFEAFF. The CDR3, as DNA: TGTGCCAGCAGCAACCCGGGACAAGATCTTTCCTTTGAAGCTTTCTTT.

CDR3 nucleotide sequence: TGCGCCAGCAGCTCTTTAGGGCAGGGTGTCACTGAAGCTTTCTTT. Protein product: CASSSLGQGVTEAFF. This chain uses TRBV5-1 with TRBJ1-1, with D perhaps matching TRBD1 (5 bases). Germline CDR1 is SGHRS and CDR2 is YFSETQ. The germline V and J ends were trimmed by 3 bases and 4 bases, with 16 bases remaining between them. The CDR3 extends over 15 amino acids.

V and J are TRBV28 and TRBJ1-5; D remains ambiguous. This CDR3 has 16 residues. Trimming pared 6 bases from V and 2 bases from J, leaving 17 bases between. The germline gives CDR1 MDHEN, CDR2 SYDVKM. CDR3 protein: CASSGVNPGGNQPQHF. Written as DNA, the CDR3 is TGTGCCAGCAGCGGGGTTAACCCTGGGGGCAATCAGCCCCAGCATTTT.

The chain is built from TRBV4-1 and TRBJ1-1; a weak D match, TRBD1 (5 bases). Germline V gene data show CDR1 as MGHRA and CDR2 as YSYEKL. The CDR3 contains 15 residues. V was cut by 4 bases and J by 3 bases, with 15 bases left in between. DNA for the CDR3: TGCGCCAGCAGCCTCCTAACCAGGGCTGACACTGAAGCTTTCTTT. Protein product: CASSLLTRADTEAFF.

This chain connects TRBV28 to TRBJ2-7; TRBD1 is a possible D gene (5 bases). CDR3 length equals 14 residues. Germline assignment: CDR1 MDHEN and CDR2 SYDVKM. V lost 6 bases and J 4 bases, leaving 16 bases between the germline ends. The CDR3 DNA reads TGTGCCAGCAGCTTGGCAGGGAAGAATTACGAGCAGTACTTC. Amino acids: CASSLAGKNYEQYF.

This clone was detected only a few times. The chain has TRBV15 and TRBJ1-5, with D possibly TRBD1 on 5 matching bases. Germline-derived CDR1 and CDR2 are LNHNV and YYDKDF (reference sequence). Trimming shortened V by 0 bases and J by 7 bases, and 13 bases separated the two germline ends. The CDR3 is 15 amino acids. The DNA of the CDR3 is TGTGCCACCAGCAGAGATACGGGGGTAAGACAGCCCCAGCATTTT. Its translation is CATSRDTGVRQPQHF.

The chain combines TRBV6-5 with TRBJ1-2, with 7 positions matching TRBD1. This CDR3 comprises 11 residues. From germline, CDR1 is MNHEY and CDR2 SVGAGI. The trim removed 7 bases at V and 6 bases at J, leaving 2 bases unmatched. DNA of the CDR3: TGTGCCAGCAAACAGGGGCATGGCTACACCTTC. This translates into CASKQGHGYTF.

V and J are TRBV2 and TRBJ2-1, with a possible D match to TRBD2 (5 bases). The CDR3 loop spans 15 amino acids. Germline lookup yields CDR1 SNHLY and CDR2 FYNNEI. The germline V and J ends were trimmed by 6 bases and 0 bases, with 12 bases remaining between them. The DNA of the CDR3 is TGTGCCAGCAGAATACTAGTCAACTCCTACAATGAGCAGTTCTTC. Its protein is CASRILVNSYNEQFF.

This sequence joins TRBV28 and TRBJ1-2; D perhaps matches TRBD1 (5 bases). The CDR3 extends over 12 amino acids. V lost 1 base to trimming and J lost 7 bases, with 7 bases between them. Per germline, CDR1 MDHEN and CDR2 SYDVKM. Here the CDR3 DNA reads TGTGCCAGCAGTTTATACGACAGTGGCTACACCTTC. Protein sequence: CASSLYDSGYTF.

The rearrangement joins TRBV3-1 (or the pseudogene TRBV3-2) to TRBJ2-3, with 7 bases that match TRBD2. The V gene's germline CDR1 is LGHDT and CDR2 YNNKEL (reference sequence). The CDR3 sequence is 14 residues long. J lost 11 bases, V lost 0 bases, and 8 bases had no gene match. CDR3: CASSQELRGGGQYF. In DNA, the CDR3 is TGTGCCAGCAGCCAAGAATTGCGAGGCGGGGGGCAGTATTTT.

V and J are TRBV11-1 and TRBJ2-7; 7 bases fit TRBD1. Trimming at V came to 3 bases and at J to 1 base, leaving 9 bases not matched to a gene. CDR1 SGHAT and CDR2 FQDESV come from the germline V gene (reference sequence). This CDR3 is 16 amino acids long. The CDR3 DNA follows: TGTGCCAGCAGCTTGGAACGGGGACAGAGGTCCTACGAGCAGTACTTC. It encodes CASSLERGQRSYEQYF.

This chain connects TRBV5-1 to TRBJ2-7, with a tentative D call TRBD1 (5 bases). V lost 0 bases to trimming and J lost 3 bases, with 10 bases between them. Per the germline V gene, CDR1 is SGHRS and CDR2 is YFSETQ. There are 14 residues in the CDR3. The CDR3 DNA reads TGCGCCAGCAGCTTGGAAGGACACTACTACGAGCAGTACTTC. Its protein product is CASSLEGHYYEQYF.

The genes are TRBV27 and TRBJ1-5; D not certain. CDR3 size: 14 residues. CDR1 is MNHEY, CDR2 SMNVEV, per germline (reference sequence). Between the trimmed V and J ends, which lost 1 base and 10 bases, there was a span of 14 bases. This CDR3 reads CASSLFLGVGPQHF. The CDR3 DNA is TGTGCCAGCAGTTTATTTTTGGGCGTAGGTCCCCAGCATTTT.

This chain links TRBV14 with TRBJ2-3; D is possibly TRBD1 (6 bases). The germline CDR1 and CDR2 sequences are SGHDN and FVKESK. Trimming took 4 bases from V and 4 from J, leaving 18 bases between them. This CDR3 region has 16 residues. The CDR3 loop reads CASSPGRWGRADTQYF. CDR3 nucleotide sequence: TGTGCCAGCAGCCCCGGACGGTGGGGGCGCGCAGATACGCAGTATTTT.

The gene calls are TRBV28 and TRBJ2-2, with 7 bases lining up with TRBD1. Germline-derived CDR1 and CDR2 are MDHEN and SYDVKM. Trimming cost V 3 bases and J 6 bases; bases outside gene matches: 13. The CDR3 has 17 amino acids. This CDR3 reads CASSLWGTDKGSGELFF. In DNA form, the CDR3 reads TGTGCCAGCAGTTTGTGGGGGACAGATAAAGGGTCCGGGGAGCTGTTTTTT.

This rearrangement joins TRBV10-2 to TRBJ1-3; weak D call: TRBD1 (6 bases). Trimming shortened V by 6 bases and J by 4 bases, and 10 bases separated the two germline ends. Germline CDR1 is WSHSY and CDR2 is SAAADI. This CDR3 contains 13 residues. The CDR3 loop reads CASRDSSGNTIYF. The CDR3 nucleotides read TGCGCCAGCAGGGACAGTTCAGGAAACACCATATATTTT.